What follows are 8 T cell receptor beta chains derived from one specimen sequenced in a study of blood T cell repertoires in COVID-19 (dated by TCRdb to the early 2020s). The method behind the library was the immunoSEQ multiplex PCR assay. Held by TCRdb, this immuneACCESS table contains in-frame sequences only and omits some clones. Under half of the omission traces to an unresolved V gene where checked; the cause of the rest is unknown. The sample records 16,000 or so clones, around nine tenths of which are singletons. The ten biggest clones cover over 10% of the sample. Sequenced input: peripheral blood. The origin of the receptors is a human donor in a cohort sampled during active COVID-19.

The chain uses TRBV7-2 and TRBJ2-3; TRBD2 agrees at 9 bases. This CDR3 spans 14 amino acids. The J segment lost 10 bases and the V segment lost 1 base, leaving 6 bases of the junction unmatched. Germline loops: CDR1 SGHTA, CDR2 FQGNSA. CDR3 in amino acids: CASSLGGGASSQYF. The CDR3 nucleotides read TGTGCCAGCAGCTTAGGCGGGGGGGCCAGTTCGCAGTATTTT.

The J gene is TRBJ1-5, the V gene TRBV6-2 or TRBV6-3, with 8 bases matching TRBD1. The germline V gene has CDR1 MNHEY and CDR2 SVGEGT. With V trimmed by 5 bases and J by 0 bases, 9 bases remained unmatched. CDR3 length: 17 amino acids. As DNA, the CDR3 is TGTGCCAGCAGTCCCGATACGGACAGGGATAGCAATCAGCCCCAGCATTTT. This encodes CASSPDTDRDSNQPQHF.

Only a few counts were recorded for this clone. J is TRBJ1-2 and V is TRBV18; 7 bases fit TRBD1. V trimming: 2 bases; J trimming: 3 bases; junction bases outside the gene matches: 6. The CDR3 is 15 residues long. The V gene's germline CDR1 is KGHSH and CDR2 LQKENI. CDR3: CASSPGRQGHYGYTF. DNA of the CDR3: TGTGCCAGCTCACCAGGGAGACAGGGACACTATGGCTACACCTTC.

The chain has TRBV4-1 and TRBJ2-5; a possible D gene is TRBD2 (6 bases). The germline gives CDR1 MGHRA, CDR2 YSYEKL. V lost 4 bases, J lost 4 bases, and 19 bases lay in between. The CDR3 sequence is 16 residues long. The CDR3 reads CASSLRPPGEGETQYF. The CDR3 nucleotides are TGCGCCAGCAGCCTACGACCCCCGGGGGAAGGAGAGACCCAGTACTTC.

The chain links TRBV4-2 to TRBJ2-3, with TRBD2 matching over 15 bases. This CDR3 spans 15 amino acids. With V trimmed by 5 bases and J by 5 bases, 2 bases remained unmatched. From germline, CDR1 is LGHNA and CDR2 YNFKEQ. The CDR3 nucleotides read TGTGCCAGCAGCGGACTAGCGGGGGGGCAAGATACGCAGTATTTT. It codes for CASSGLAGGQDTQYF.

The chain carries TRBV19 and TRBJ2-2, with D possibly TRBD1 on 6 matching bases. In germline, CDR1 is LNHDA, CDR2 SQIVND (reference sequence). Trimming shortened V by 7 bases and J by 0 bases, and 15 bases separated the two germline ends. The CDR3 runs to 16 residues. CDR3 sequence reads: CASKRGKGANTGELFF. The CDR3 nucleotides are TGTGCCAGTAAACGTGGAAAGGGGGCGAACACCGGGGAGCTGTTTTTT.

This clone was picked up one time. CDR3 protein: CASSRDRDSSSGNTIYF. As DNA, the CDR3 is TGTGCCAGCAGTCGAGACAGGGATTCTTCCTCTGGAAACACCATATATTTT. The gene calls are TRBV25-1 and TRBJ1-3, with 7 bases aligning to TRBD1. The V gene end was trimmed by 5 bases and the J gene end by 0 bases; junction bases not matched to a gene: 10. CDR3 size: 17 residues. CDR1 is MGHDK, CDR2 SYGVNS, per germline.

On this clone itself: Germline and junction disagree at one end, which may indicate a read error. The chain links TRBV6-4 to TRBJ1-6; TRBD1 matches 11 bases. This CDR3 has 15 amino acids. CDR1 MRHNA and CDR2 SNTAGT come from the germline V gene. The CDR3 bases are TGTGCCAGCAGTAACTCCGGGACAGGGGGATCACCCCTCCACTTT. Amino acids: CASSNSGTGGSPLHF.